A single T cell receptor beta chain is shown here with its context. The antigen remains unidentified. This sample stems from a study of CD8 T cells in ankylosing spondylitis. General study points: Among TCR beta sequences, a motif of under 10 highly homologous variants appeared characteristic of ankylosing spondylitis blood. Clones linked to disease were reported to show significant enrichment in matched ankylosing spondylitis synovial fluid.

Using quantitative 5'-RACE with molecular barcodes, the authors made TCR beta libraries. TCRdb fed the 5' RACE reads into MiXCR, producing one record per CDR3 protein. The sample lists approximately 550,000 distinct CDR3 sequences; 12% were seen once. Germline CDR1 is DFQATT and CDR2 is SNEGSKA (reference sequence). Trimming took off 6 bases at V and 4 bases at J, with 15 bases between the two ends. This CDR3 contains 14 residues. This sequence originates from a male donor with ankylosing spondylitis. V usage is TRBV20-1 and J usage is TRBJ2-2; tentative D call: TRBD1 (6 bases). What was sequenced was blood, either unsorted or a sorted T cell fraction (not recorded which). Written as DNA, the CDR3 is TGCAGTGCAAAACAGGGTCCGAGCACCGGGGAGCTGTTTTTT. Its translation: CSAKQGPSTGELFF.